These 17 T cell receptor beta chains were all obtained from the same sample, sequenced in a study of shared T cell receptors in the human thymus. Profiled with immunoSEQ multiplex PCR; TCRdb holds only in-frame clones, not every one. The repertoire holds 600,000 or so clones, with around 87% as singletons. The same data also contributed to another study, on human thymus T cells.

Sequencing was done on a sample of thymocytes. The receptors derive from a boy less than two years old with a congenital heart defect.

The chain carries TRBV28 and TRBJ2-3; TRBD1 is a possible D gene (5 bases). V was clipped by 6 bases and J by 6 bases, with 22 bases between them. This CDR3 contains 16 residues. Germline loops: CDR1 MDHEN, CDR2 SYDVKM. CDR3 in amino acids: CASRPDRIRRADTQYF. CDR3 coding DNA: TGTGCCAGCAGACCTGACAGAATCAGACGCGCGGATACGCAGTATTTT.

The chain has TRBV25-1 and TRBJ2-1, with 11 bases identical to TRBD2. Germline trimming cut 5 bases from V and 5 bases from J; bases unmatched to any gene: 8. Per the germline V gene, CDR1 is MGHDK and CDR2 is SYGVNS. The CDR3 extends over 16 amino acids. CDR3 bases: TGTGCCAGCAGTCCCGAGGTAGCGGGAGGGGACAATGAGCAGTTCTTC. Residues: CASSPEVAGGDNEQFF. Full variable domain (rest looked up from reference TRBV25-1 and TRBJ2-1): EADIYQTPRYLVIGTGKKITLECSQTMGHDKMYWYQQDPGMELHLIHYSYGVNSTEKGDLSSESTVSRIRTEHFPLTLESARPSHTSQYLCASSPEVAGGDNEQFFGPGTRLTVL.

V usage is TRBV10-1 and J usage is TRBJ2-1; 12 nucleotides match TRBD2. Germline V gene data show CDR1 as WNHNN and CDR2 as SYGVQD (reference sequence). CDR3 length: 17 amino acids. Trimming removed 8 bases from V and 2 bases from J; junction bases left unmatched: 10. Written as DNA, the CDR3 is TGCGCCAGCTCTAGCGGGAGGGCCGGGGGACCCTACAATGAGCAGTTCTTC. It specifies CASSSGRAGGPYNEQFF.

The chain joins TRBV18 to TRBJ2-4, with no clear D. The V and J ends lost 3 bases and 11 bases respectively, with 23 bases between them. The CDR3 has 16 residues. The germline CDR1 and CDR2 sequences are KGHSH and LQKENI. CDR3 nucleotides: TGTGCCAGCTCACCCCATGGGTCCAGGCGATCCATCGTTCAGTACTTC. Protein product: CASSPHGSRRSIVQYF.

The gene calls are TRBV27 and TRBJ2-5; 7 nucleotides align to TRBD2. Germline values: CDR1 MNHEY, CDR2 SMNVEV (reference sequence). V was clipped by 3 bases and J by 3 bases; unmatched bases: 7. This CDR3 spans 15 amino acids. CDR3 sequence (DNA): TGTGCCAGCAGTTTGGGGCGGGGGAATAAAGAGACCCAGTACTTC. It specifies CASSLGRGNKETQYF.

This rearrangement joins TRBV4-3 to TRBJ2-3, with 10 bases identical to TRBD2. From germline, CDR1 is LGHNA and CDR2 YSLEER. The CDR3 is made up of 16 amino acids. The trim removed 0 bases at V and 2 bases at J, leaving 2 bases unmatched. The CDR3: CASSQELAGPTDTQYF. The CDR3 DNA follows: TGCGCCAGCAGCCAAGAACTAGCGGGGCCCACAGATACGCAGTATTTT.

The chain couples TRBV25-1 to TRBJ1-6; D is ambiguous. The CDR3 covers 15 residues. Deletions cut 6 bases from V and 0 bases from J, with 9 bases between. The V gene's germline CDR1 is MGHDK and CDR2 SYGVNS. CDR3 in amino acids: CASRAASSYNSPLHF. The DNA of the CDR3 is TGTGCCAGCAGGGCAGCGAGCTCCTATAATTCACCCCTCCACTTT. The variable domain in full, with the rest retrieved from reference TRBV25-1 and TRBJ1-6, is EADIYQTPRYLVIGTGKKITLECSQTMGHDKMYWYQQDPGMELHLIHYSYGVNSTEKGDLSSESTVSRIRTEHFPLTLESARPSHTSQYLCASRAASSYNSPLHFGNGTRLTVT.

This sequence joins TRBV6-5 and TRBJ1-2; D unresolved. V was clipped by 4 bases and J by 0 bases, with 9 bases between them. The CDR3 is 14 amino acids. Germline loops: CDR1 MNHEY, CDR2 SVGAGI. The CDR3 spells CASSSVSANYGYTF. The CDR3 nucleotides are TGTGCCAGCAGTTCGGTCAGCGCTAACTATGGCTACACCTTC.

This chain links TRBV6-1 with TRBJ1-5; D is undetermined. V was pared by 1 base and J by 1 base, with 11 bases between. Germline-derived CDR1 and CDR2 are MNHNS and SASEGT. The CDR3 consists of 16 residues. CDR3 sequence reads: CASSEEPGSSNQPQHF. Written as DNA, the CDR3 is TGTGCCAGCAGTGAAGAGCCGGGGAGCAGCAATCAGCCCCAGCATTTT.

The chain joins TRBV20-1 to TRBJ1-2; D is uncertain. Germline loops: CDR1 DFQATT, CDR2 SNEGSKA (reference sequence). The CDR3 is 10 residues long. Trimming shortened V by 3 bases and J by 5 bases, and 4 bases separated the two germline ends. The CDR3 DNA reads TGCAGTGCTAGCGCGTATGGCTACACCTTC. It specifies CSASAYGYTF.

V gene TRBV5-5 combines with J gene TRBJ1-5, with 7 bases that match TRBD1. Germline V gene data show CDR1 as SGHKS and CDR2 as YYEKEE (reference sequence). The CDR3 length is 16 residues. With 0 bases clipped from V and 3 bases from J, the junction kept 6 bases outside the gene matches. CDR3 nucleotides: TGTGCCAGCAGCTTGGGACAGGGAACGAACAATCAGCCCCAGCATTTT. This sequence encodes CASSLGQGTNNQPQHF. The whole variable domain, remainder taken from reference TRBV5-5 and TRBJ1-5, is DAGVTQSPTHLIKTRGQQVTLRCSPISGHKSVSWYQQVLGQGPQFIFQYYEKEERGRGNFPDRFSARQFPNYSSELNVNALLLGDSALYLCASSLGQGTNNQPQHFGDGTRLSIL.

The chain carries TRBV4-1 and TRBJ2-1; D is possibly TRBD1 (5 bases). This CDR3 has 15 residues. The germline V gene encodes CDR1 MGHRA and CDR2 YSYEKL. V was clipped by 3 bases and J by 0 bases, with 9 bases between them. As DNA, the CDR3 is TGCGCCAGCAGCCAGCCAAGGGGCTCCTACAATGAGCAGTTCTTC. Amino acids: CASSQPRGSYNEQFF.

V and J are TRBV6-6 and TRBJ2-1, with D maybe TRBD2 (5 bases). The germline V and J ends were trimmed by 2 bases and 1 base, with 9 bases remaining between them. Germline V gene sequence: CDR1 MNHNY, CDR2 SVGAGI (reference sequence). The CDR3 has 15 residues. The CDR3 loop reads CASSYEGRSYNEQFF. Here the CDR3 DNA reads TGTGCCAGCAGTTACGAGGGCCGTTCCTACAATGAGCAGTTCTTC.

The gene calls are TRBV4-1 and TRBJ1-1; TRBD1 is a possible D gene (5 bases). Germline assignment: CDR1 MGHRA and CDR2 YSYEKL. The CDR3 is made up of 19 amino acids. V lost 2 bases and J 1 base, leaving 23 bases between the germline ends. CDR3 sequence (DNA): TGCGCCAGCAGCCAATCCGGTGGGAGGGGTAAGGGTTGGAACACTGAAGCTTTCTTT. It yields the protein CASSQSGGRGKGWNTEAFF.

The chain links TRBV4-1 to TRBJ2-1, with TRBD2 matching 10 bases. After removal of 0 bases from V and 7 bases from J, the junction contained 24 bases not matched to a gene. The CDR3 spans 22 residues. The germline CDR1 and CDR2 sequences are MGHRA and YSYEKL. For the CDR3, the DNA is TGCGCCAGCAGCCAAGATCAACCAGACCCTAACTTTCTAGCGGGAGTGGGGAATGAGCAGTTCTTC. It translates to CASSQDQPDPNFLAGVGNEQFF.

This clone was picked up one time. The chain uses TRBV27 and TRBJ2-7; a weak D match, TRBD2 (5 bases). The V end lost 5 bases, the J end lost 5 bases, and 16 bases lay between the germline ends. This CDR3 has 14 residues. CDR1 is MNHEY and CDR2 is SMNVEV in the germline V gene (reference sequence). DNA of the CDR3: TGTGCCAGCAGTCCCCCGGGGTTGGCGGACGAGCAGTACTTC. Residues: CASSPPGLADEQYF.

This clone appeared a few times. The chain joins TRBV6-1 to TRBJ2-7, with 12 bases matching TRBD2. Germline CDR1 MNHNS, CDR2 SASEGT. J was trimmed by 3 bases and V by 6 bases; bases with no gene match: 3. The CDR3 runs to 14 residues. The CDR3 sequence is CASSRTSGVYEQYF. The DNA for the CDR3 is TGTGCCAGCAGCCGGACTAGCGGGGTCTACGAGCAGTACTTC.